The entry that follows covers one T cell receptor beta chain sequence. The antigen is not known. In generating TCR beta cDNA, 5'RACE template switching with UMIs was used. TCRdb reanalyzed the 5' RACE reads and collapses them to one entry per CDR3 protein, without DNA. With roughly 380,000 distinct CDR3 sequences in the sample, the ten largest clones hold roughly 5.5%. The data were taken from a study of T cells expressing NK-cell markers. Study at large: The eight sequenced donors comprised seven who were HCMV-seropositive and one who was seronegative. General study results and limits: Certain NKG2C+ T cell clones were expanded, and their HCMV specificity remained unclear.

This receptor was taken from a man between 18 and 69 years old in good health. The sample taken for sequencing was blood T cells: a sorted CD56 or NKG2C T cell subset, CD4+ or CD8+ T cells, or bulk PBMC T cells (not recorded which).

CDR3 residues: CATLGTYPYEQYF. The V gene is TRBV23-1, the J gene TRBJ2-7; TCRdb calls TRBD1, which cannot be checked without DNA. TRBV23-1 is given ORF status, its function remaining uncertain. The CDR3 length is 13 residues.